The TCR beta chain under discussion was sequenced for a study of vaccination and CD4 T cells after COVID-19. Study-wide background: Diagnosis preceded the drawing of post-COVID samples by a median around 100 days (range 35 to 161). Controls had a CEFX pool, an HIV-1 Nef pool, or no peptide added.

An Oncomine TCR Beta short-read assay was used to sequence the DNA from cultured CD4+ T cells. Each CDR3 protein gets one entry after TCRdb re-called the PCR reads with MiXCR. The repertoire holds roughly 7,000 distinct CDR3 sequences, 35% to 45% seen once, with roughly 28% in the top ten. A word on this clonotype: Its antigen is as yet unknown.

Treatment in this sample: roughly 10-day PBMC culture with coronavirus spike peptide pools or control peptides (ViraFEST assay). The collection of CD4+ T cells from the unexposed donor took place before the COVID-19 pandemic (2011-2018). The CDR3 consists of 14 residues. V dropped 4 bases and J dropped 0 bases, with 9 bases sitting between them. CDR1 MNHEY and CDR2 SMNVEV come from the germline V gene (reference sequence). The source is a human donor in good health. Sequencing was carried out using CD4+ T cells from blood, cultured in vitro. The chain carries TRBV27 and TRBJ1-1, with D uncertain. The CDR3 DNA sequence: TGTGCCAGCAGTTATTCTCGAGTGAACACTGAAGCTTTCTTT. Translated, it gives CASSYSRVNTEAFF.